This T cell receptor (beta chain) was found in a study of identical twins (dated by TCRdb to the mid-2010s). In terms of the full investigation: The study deep-sequenced TCR alpha and beta repertoires from monozygotic twins, unrelated adults of various ages and cord blood to test whether fetal clonotypes persist. To rule out contamination, the twin experiments were replicated at different times with different library preparation protocols.

Every donor was a healthy Caucasian. The researchers also sequenced three unrelated adults who were not twins: a male aged 18 to 29, a male aged 50 to 60, and a female aged 50 to 60. Miltenyi CD45RO+ enrichment and human naive T-cell isolation kits were used to isolate memory (CD45RO+) and naive T cells from PBMC. The protocol used for the library was 5' RACE. Sequencing relied on an Illumina HiSeq 2000. Template switching introduced a universal primer binding site; the final cDNA contained a unique molecular identifier, enabling accurate counting of TCR cDNA molecules. Specific primers in the conserved constant-segment region were used to synthesize first-strand cDNA for TCR alpha and beta chains. To control for contamination, every cDNA library was double barcoded, receiving both a SMART-Mk sample barcode and Illumina barcodes. Two successive PCR steps introduced TruSeq adapter sequences along with Illumina sample barcodes. The TCR alpha and beta cDNA libraries were sequenced on the Illumina HiSeq platform using custom primers. Concerning the study's data processing: Unique molecular identifiers were extracted from raw reads with MiGEC, and CDR3 positions were determined with MiXCR. For each individual, recombination models were inferred using an EM algorithm with the repgenHMM and IGoR tools. The analysis of shared clonotypes was done with the tcR package in R, with sharing normalized by the product of cloneset sizes. Out-of-frame nonproductive sequences were analyzed to study raw recombination free of thymic and clonal selection effects. The public reads were reanalyzed by TCRdb: fastp trimming at Q25, MiXCR alignment, in-frame beta chains only. One record per CDR3 amino acid sequence lists the most common genes and DNA. In this record, the V and J calls reflect TCRdb's handling and not the investigators' own analysis. For this sample the table gives around 340,000 distinct CDR3 sequences, of which around 9.7% were detected only once. Of the sample, approximately 8.9% falls within the top ten clones.

The CDR3 sequence holds 15 residues, the cysteine and phenylalanine included. Just the 45-base CDR3 DNA is kept, in frame starting at base 1. The germline V gene (reference sequence) supplies CDR1 DFQATT and CDR2 SNEGSKA. V drops 1 base and J drops 2 bases, leaving 14 bases in between. Findings and caveats that apply to the study as a whole: Abundant cord blood beta clonotypes carried fewer insertions; young adult naive repertoires showed a weaker similar trend, while memory repertoires showed none. Compared with coincidental sharing between unrelated individuals, out-of-frame TCR alpha sequences shared between twins showed an excess of sequences with low generation probability. A weaker excess of twin sharing was found in beta out-of-frame sequences because the signal-to-noise ratio was lowered by fewer shared sequences. Because the same donors could not be followed over many years, the conclusions relied on cross-sectional statistical analysis. Invariant T cells such as MAIT and iNKT could partly confound zero-insertion analyses, although diverse VJ usage argued against such confounding for most clonotypes. Out-of-frame TCR alpha sharing in monozygotic twins was systematically underestimated by recombination models, whereas sharing between unrelated individuals was in agreement with the recombination models.

Comments on this clonotype: This receptor's antigen is unknown. No quality values exist for individual bases; no much larger clone is one base distant.

Recombination connected TRBV20-1 to TRBJ1-2; the D gene is not confidently resolved. The receptor was isolated from a woman aged 50 to 60 in good health. What was sequenced was naive T cells sorted from blood. Sample cell subset or site, as interpreted from the label and publication: cells isolated with a human naive T-cell isolation kit. The CDR3 in this case is CSARAIGTANYGYTF. The nucleotide sequence reads as follows: TGCAGTGCTAGAGCGATCGGAACAGCGAACTATGGCTACACCTTC.